These 31 T cell receptor beta chains came from one sample sequenced in a study of T cells in Graves' hyperthyroidism and ophthalmopathy. Regions amplified from RNA transcripts were the TCR beta CDR3 regions. HTBI primers drove first-round RT-PCR of the TCR CDR3. One entry per CDR3 protein, called by TCRdb with MiXCR from the multiplex PCR reads. This sample carries roughly 700,000 distinct CDR3 sequences, just over 35% of them seen once, and the ten largest clones take 31%. Material for sequencing was blood. These receptors all stem from a woman between 40 and 50 years old with Graves' hyperthyroidism.

Turning to this clonotype: A read error may be the cause here, since a much bigger clone is one base away. CDR3 nucleotides: TGTGCCAGCAAAAAGACAGAGGAGACCTACGAGCAGTACTTC. This gives the protein CASKKTEETYEQYF. The chain couples TRBV2 to TRBJ2-7, with D perhaps TRBD1 (5 bases). Germline V gives CDR1 SNHLY, CDR2 FYNNEI. The V end lost 7 bases, the J end lost 2 bases, and 15 bases lay between the germline ends. The CDR3 is 14 residues long.

The table lists this clonotype with a few counts. J is TRBJ1-2 and V is TRBV2, with D hard to call. Germline V gene data show CDR1 as SNHLY and CDR2 as FYNNEI. The CDR3 loop spans 14 amino acids. The ends were cut back, 7 bases at V and 3 bases at J, with 15 bases in the middle. The CDR3 region has the DNA TGTGCCAGCAAGGCCCGGACGACGGACTATGGCTACACCTTC. Translated: CASKARTTDYGYTF.

The rearrangement links TRBV7-9 to TRBJ1-1, with unresolved D. Trimming took off 0 bases at V and 4 bases at J, with 6 bases between the two ends. The CDR3 sequence is 13 residues long. Germline CDR1 and CDR2: SEHNR and FQNEAQ (reference sequence). The CDR3, as DNA: TGTGCCAGCAGCTTAGCACGGACCACTGAAGCTTTCTTT. Protein: CASSLARTTEAFF.

This clonotype was counted a few times. The chain combines TRBV4-2 with TRBJ2-7; D may be TRBD1 (6 bases). CDR3 length: 13 residues. Germline values: CDR1 LGHNA, CDR2 YNFKEQ. The V and J ends lost 0 bases and 6 bases respectively, with 9 bases between them. The CDR3 nucleotides read TGTGCCAGCAGCCAAGACCCCAGGGGCGAGCAGTACTTC. This sequence encodes CASSQDPRGEQYF.

This clonotype was seen repeatedly, ten times or more. The chain recombines TRBV12-3 or TRBV12-4 with TRBJ1-1; a weak D match, TRBD1 (5 bases). CDR3 length: 12 amino acids. V was pared by 3 bases and J by 4 bases, with 6 bases between. The CDR3 DNA reads TGTGCCAGCAGTTTCGACAGCACTGAAGCTTTCTTT. It yields the protein CASSFDSTEAFF.

This chain joins TRBV20-1 and TRBJ2-7; TRBD2 matches 10 bases. The J segment lost 0 bases and the V segment lost 0 bases, leaving 8 bases of the junction unmatched. Germline CDR1 DFQATT, CDR2 SNEGSKA (reference sequence). The CDR3 totals 17 residues. This CDR3 reads CSARDRAGGRPSYEQYF. CDR3 DNA: TGCAGTGCTAGAGATAGAGCGGGGGGGCGGCCCTCCTACGAGCAGTACTTC.

On this clonotype: It may be a read error: a sequence one base away is much more abundant. The chain couples TRBV19 to TRBJ1-1; 8 bases are a match to TRBD1. The V and J ends lost 8 bases and 10 bases, in that order; junction bases with no gene match: 9. The CDR3 is made up of 12 amino acids. Germline V CDR1 and CDR2: LNHDA, SQIVND (reference sequence). CDR3 sequence reads: CASAPGGFGAFF. The CDR3 DNA reads as TGTGCCAGTGCCCCAGGGGGCTTTGGAGCTTTCTTT.

The table lists this clonotype with many counts. The V call is TRBV20-1, the J call TRBJ2-7; possible D gene TRBD2, 6 bases. The CDR3 contains 13 residues. Between the trimmed V and J ends, which lost 4 bases and 2 bases, there was a span of 12 bases. CDR1 and CDR2 (germline): DFQATT, SNEGSKA (reference sequence). CDR3 sequence reads: CSAIPGGAYEQYF. The CDR3 DNA sequence: TGCAGTGCTATCCCCGGAGGGGCCTACGAGCAGTACTTC.

There are a few counts of this clonotype. The chain employs TRBV19 and TRBJ1-1; 8 nucleotides agree with TRBD1. Germline CDR1 is LNHDA and CDR2 is SQIVND (reference sequence). The CDR3 runs to 13 residues. V lost 6 bases to trimming and J lost 5 bases; unmatched junction nucleotides: 5. The CDR3 DNA is TGTGCCAGTAGCGGACAGGGAAAGACTGAAGCTTTCTTT. It translates to CASSGQGKTEAFF.

This chain joins TRBV7-3 and TRBJ1-1; possible D gene TRBD1, 6 bases. The CDR3 has 14 residues. Trimming shortened V by 5 bases and J by 5 bases, and 15 bases separated the two germline ends. Per germline, CDR1 SGHTA and CDR2 FQGTGA. CDR3 bases: TGTGCCAGCAGCCCACAGGGTTCTTGGACTGAAGCTTTCTTT. It yields the protein CASSPQGSWTEAFF.

There are many counts of this clonotype. CDR3 protein: CASSLVPRGAGELFF. As DNA, the CDR3 is TGTGCCAGCAGCCTCGTCCCCCGGGGGGCCGGGGAGCTGTTTTTT. The chain joins TRBV7-3 to TRBJ2-2, with 7 bases fitting TRBD2. The ends lost 5 bases at V and 6 bases at J; junction bases unmatched: 9. This CDR3 region has 15 residues. Germline loops: CDR1 SGHTA, CDR2 FQGTGA.

This clonotype was seen at least ten times. The chain combines TRBV11-2 with TRBJ2-7; D gene ambiguous. The CDR3 runs to 14 residues. V lost 1 base and J lost 5, with 12 bases in between. Germline-derived CDR1 and CDR2 are SGHAT and FQNNGV. As DNA, the CDR3 is TGTGCCAGCAGCTTAGGACTGCCTATCCACGAGCAGTACTTC. Residues: CASSLGLPIHEQYF.

This clonotype was counted between two and nine times. CDR3 bases: TGCGCCAGCAGCTTAGAAACCGGTCCGAGAGAGACCCAGTACTTC. Translation gives CASSLETGPRETQYF. The V gene is TRBV5-1, the J gene TRBJ2-5, with D uncertain. There are 15 residues in the CDR3. Trimming stripped 2 bases from V and 4 bases from J, with 15 bases between. Per germline, CDR1 SGHRS and CDR2 YFSETQ.

This clonotype came up once. This CDR3 reads CASSLAGPRETFF. Written as DNA, the CDR3 is TGTGCCAGCAGCTTAGCGGGACCGCGCGAAACTTTCTTT. This chain links TRBV11-1 with TRBJ1-1, with TRBD1 as a possible D gene (5 bases). CDR1 SGHAT and CDR2 FQDESV come from the germline V gene (reference sequence). This CDR3 comprises 13 residues. V was pared by 0 bases and J by 12 bases, with 14 bases between.

As concerns this clonotype: A much larger clonotype is one base distant, so this may be a read error. The chain links TRBV2 to TRBJ2-5; D not resolved. Per germline, CDR1 SNHLY and CDR2 FYNNEI. Trimming shortened V by 1 base and J by 5 bases, and 20 bases separated the two germline ends. This CDR3 comprises 17 residues. DNA for the CDR3: TGTGCCAGCAGTGAAGTTGCCGGGCCCCAAACTACGGAGACCCAGTACTTC. Translating gives CASSEVAGPQTTETQYF.

This clonotype showed up many times. The chain uses TRBV10-3 and TRBJ1-2; TRBD1 matches at 8 bases. There are 11 residues in the CDR3. Germline CDR1 reads ENHRY; CDR2 reads SYGVKD. Trimming cost V 9 bases and J 11 bases; bases outside gene matches: 8. CDR3 coding DNA: TGTGCCATAGGACAGGGCCTTATGTACACCTTC. Amino acids: CAIGQGLMYTF.

This clonotype has ten or more counts. The chain uses TRBV10-3 and TRBJ2-2; TRBD1 matches at 8 bases. The trim removed 10 bases at V and 5 bases at J, leaving 9 bases unmatched. Germline CDR1 ENHRY, CDR2 SYGVKD. This CDR3 has 14 residues. The CDR3: CATLLRTGTGELFF. CDR3 coding DNA: TGTGCCACACTCTTGAGGACAGGGACCGGGGAGCTGTTTTTT.

Notes on this clonotype: At one end the junction does not follow the germline gene, possibly because of a read error. The rearrangement joins TRBV10-3 to TRBJ2-7; TRBD1 is a possible D gene (5 bases). CDR1 and CDR2 (germline): ENHRY, SYGVKD. The CDR3 consists of 15 residues. This CDR3 is CASSCSSGAPYEQYF. The CDR3 nucleotides are TGTGCCAGCAGTTGCTCGAGTGGGGCTCCCTACGAGCAGTACTTC.

This clonotype was seen more than once but under ten times. The chain couples TRBV6-5 to TRBJ2-7; TRBD2 might be the D (5 bases). The CDR3 length is 15 residues. Germline values: CDR1 MNHEY, CDR2 SVGAGI. The V end was cut by 0 bases, the J end by 3 bases, with 12 bases between. CDR3 region: CASSYSSGNDYEQYF. The CDR3 region has the DNA TGTGCCAGCAGTTACTCATCCGGGAATGACTACGAGCAGTACTTC.

This clonotype was detected only a few times. V and J are TRBV20-1 and TRBJ2-2; TRBD2 aligns across 15 bases. V gave up 3 bases and J gave up 2 bases; unmatched junction bases: 10. CDR1 is DFQATT, CDR2 SNEGSKA, per germline (reference sequence). CDR3 length: 19 residues. The DNA for the CDR3 is TGCAGTGCTAGGGAACGGGGACTAGCGGGAGGATTTAACACCGGGGAGCTGTTTTTT. It is translated as CSARERGLAGGFNTGELFF.

This clonotype showed up just a few times. This chain links TRBV14 with TRBJ2-5; 10 bases agree with TRBD1. V trimming: 4 bases; J trimming: 2 bases; junction bases outside the gene matches: 13. CDR3 length: 18 amino acids. Germline loops: CDR1 SGHDN, CDR2 FVKESK. The CDR3 sequence is CASSRARRDRGNQETQYF. DNA for the CDR3: TGTGCCAGCAGCCGAGCGCGGCGGGACAGGGGTAATCAAGAGACCCAGTACTTC. The full variable domain, rest sourced from reference TRBV14 and TRBJ2-5, is EAGVTQFPSHSVIEKGQTVTLRCDPISGHDNLYWYRRVMGKEIKFLLHFVKESKQDESGMPNNRFLAERTGGTYSTLKVQPAELEDSGVYFCASSRARRDRGNQETQYFGPGTRLLVL.

Remarks on this clonotype: A junction boundary mismatches the germline segment, possibly from a read error. The chain is built from TRBV11-2 and TRBJ2-7; 8 nucleotides agree with TRBD2. The CDR3 covers 16 residues. Germline V CDR1 and CDR2: SGHAT, FQNNGV. The CDR3 sequence is CVSSLVGSGTSYEQYF. CDR3 coding DNA: TGTGTCAGCAGCTTAGTTGGTAGCGGGACCTCCTACGAGCAGTACTTC.

This clonotype was recorded many times. The chain employs TRBV20-1 and TRBJ1-6, with TRBD1 matching 9 bases. With V trimmed by 5 bases and J by 14 bases, 13 bases remained unmatched. CDR1 and CDR2 from the germline V gene are DFQATT and SNEGSKA (reference sequence). The CDR3 runs 14 residues. CDR3 protein: CSARGSGQGRSLHF. For the CDR3, the DNA is TGCAGTGCTCGAGGCTCGGGACAGGGAAGATCCCTCCACTTT.

This chain joins TRBV29-1 and TRBJ2-5; D unresolved. The J call may be incorrect, as the DNA end agrees better with TRBJ2-1. The CDR3 length is 11 residues. Per germline, CDR1 SQVTM and CDR2 ANQGSEA. The CDR3 loop is CSVWRYNEQFF. The DNA for the CDR3 is TGCAGCGTTTGGCGGTACAATGAGCAGTTCTTC.

This clonotype showed up just a few times. V gene TRBV7-9 combines with J gene TRBJ2-7; 9 nucleotides align to TRBD2. CDR1 SEHNR and CDR2 FQNEAQ come from the germline V gene (reference sequence). V shed 5 bases and J 7 bases; nucleotides not matched to a gene: 12. The CDR3 contains 15 residues. The CDR3 here is CASSLTSGFYDEQYF. The CDR3 region has the DNA TGTGCCAGCAGCCTGACTAGCGGTTTCTACGATGAGCAGTACTTC.

This clonotype occurred a few times. J is TRBJ2-7 and V is TRBV6-5; unclear D gene. CDR3 size: 16 residues. V dropped 3 bases and J dropped 6 bases, with 21 bases sitting between them. Per germline, CDR1 MNHEY and CDR2 SVGAGI. The chain's CDR3 is CASSYSIGSPAIEQYF. CDR3 nucleotides: TGTGCCAGCAGTTATAGTATCGGGTCCCCCGCGATCGAGCAGTACTTC.

V gene TRBV20-1 combines with J gene TRBJ2-7; TRBD2 aligns across 7 bases. Germline CDR1 and CDR2: DFQATT and SNEGSKA (reference sequence). This CDR3 is built from 15 residues. Unmatched junction bases numbered 9, after V lost 4 bases and J lost 0 bases. This CDR3 reads CSAMGLAESSYEQYF. CDR3 coding DNA: TGCAGTGCTATGGGGCTAGCGGAGAGCTCCTACGAGCAGTACTTC.

The rearrangement joins TRBV30 to TRBJ1-1; D gene unclear. Germline values: CDR1 GTSNPN, CDR2 SVGIG (reference sequence). The V end was cut by 1 base, the J end by 6 bases, with 9 bases between. The CDR3 is 12 amino acids. The CDR3 region is CAWSAWGAEAFF. As DNA, the CDR3 is TGTGCCTGGAGTGCGTGGGGAGCTGAAGCTTTCTTT.

As regards this clonotype: Given a much more abundant clone one base away, this may be a read error. The CDR3 end shows no conserved phenylalanine or tryptophan, and so a read error is likely. The chain uses TRBV7-9 and TRBJ1-1, with TRBD1 matching over 8 bases. The CDR3 is made up of 12 amino acids. V lost 7 bases and J lost 10; bases outside the gene matches: 8. The germline gives CDR1 SEHNR, CDR2 FQNEAQ (reference sequence). The CDR3 here is CASTRQGHLAFS. CDR3 coding DNA: TGTGCCAGCACACGACAGGGGCATTTAGCTTTCTCT.

Only a few counts were recorded for this clonotype. The genes are TRBV6-2 or TRBV6-3 and TRBJ1-2, with TRBD1 as a possible D gene (6 bases). This CDR3 is built from 15 residues. CDR1 is MNHEY and CDR2 is SVGEGT in the germline V gene. V lost 6 bases, J lost 8 bases, and 22 bases lay in between. CDR3: CASRTFGQGKIGYTF. In nucleotides, the CDR3 is TGTGCCAGCAGGACGTTCGGGCAGGGGAAGATCGGCTACACCTTC.

There are many counts of this clonotype. The genes are TRBV12-3 or TRBV12-4 and TRBJ1-2, with TRBD1 as a possible D gene (6 bases). CDR3 length: 17 amino acids. Trimming stripped 2 bases from V and 1 base from J, with 17 bases between. Written as DNA, the CDR3 is TGTGCCAGCAGTTTACTCGGGACAACTCCGGGTAACTATGGCTACACCTTC. Protein: CASSLLGTTPGNYGYTF.